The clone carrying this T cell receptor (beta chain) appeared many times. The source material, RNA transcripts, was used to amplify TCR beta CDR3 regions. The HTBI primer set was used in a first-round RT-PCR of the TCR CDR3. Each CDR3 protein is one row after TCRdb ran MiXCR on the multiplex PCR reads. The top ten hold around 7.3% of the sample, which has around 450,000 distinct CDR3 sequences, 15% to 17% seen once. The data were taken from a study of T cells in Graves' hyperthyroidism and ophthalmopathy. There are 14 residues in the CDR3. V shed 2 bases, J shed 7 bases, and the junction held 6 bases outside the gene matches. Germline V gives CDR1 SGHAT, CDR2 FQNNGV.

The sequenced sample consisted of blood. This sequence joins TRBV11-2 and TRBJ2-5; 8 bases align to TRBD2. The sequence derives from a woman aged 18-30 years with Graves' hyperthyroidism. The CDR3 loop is CASSLTGGQGTQYF. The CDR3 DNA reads TGTGCCAGCAGCTTAACGGGGGGGCAGGGGACCCAGTACTTC.